The rows below give T cell receptor beta chains drawn from one sample of a study of regulatory T cells in long-lasting Graves disease. TCRdb re-derived calls from the multiplex PCR reads in MiXCR, one entry per CDR3 protein. The sample records around 430,000 distinct CDR3 sequences, less than 25% being singletons. The sample here was peripheral blood mononuclear cells (PBMCs), taken when the disease was refractory, from a patient treated with antithyroid drugs. All receptors come from a female donor with Graves disease. Both conserved end residues are part of each CDR3. A D gene is named only where the DNA matches it firmly. Clone size, where shown, is once, few, many, or a class for clones that have expanded.

abundance | j_gene | d_gene | v_gene | CDR3nt | CDR3aa
. | TRBJ1-5 | . | TRBV7-2 | TGTGCCAGCAGCTTAGGAAAGGAACAGCCCCAGCATTTT | CASSLGKEQPQHF
many | TRBJ2-7 | . | TRBV6-1 | TGTGCCAGCAGTGAGGGACAAACCTACGAGCAGTACTTC | CASSEGQTYEQYF
. | TRBJ1-6 | TRBD1 | TRBV19 | TGTGCCAGTAGTATTCGGGACAGGGGAGATAATTCACCCCTCCACTTT | CASSIRDRGDNSPLHF
many | TRBJ1-6 | . | TRBV30 | TGTGCCTGGGGGAACGGTAATTCACCCCTCCACTTT | CAWGNGNSPLHF
. | TRBJ2-3 | . | TRBV12-3/TRBV12-4 | TGTGCCAGCAGTTTAAGAGAGCAGGGGCAGGCAGATACGCAGTATTTT | CASSLREQGQADTQYF
few | TRBJ1-1 | . | TRBV11-2 | TGTGCCAGCAGCTTAGGGAGGGCGGGAAACACTGAAGCTTTCTTT | CASSLGRAGNTEAFF
many | TRBJ2-2 | TRBD1 | TRBV29-1 | TGCAGCGTTGGTCGTATTGGGCAGGGGGCAATCGGGGAGCTGTTTTTT | CSVGRIGQGAIGELFF
. | TRBJ2-1 | TRBD2 | TRBV29-1 | TGCAGCGTTCCCTTAGCGGGAGGGGGCTACAATGAGCAGTTCTTC | CSVPLAGGGYNEQFF
. | TRBJ1-6 | . | TRBV11-2 | TGTGCCAGCAGCTTGGCTCAGGGCGGTTCACCCCTCCACTTT | CASSLAQGGSPLHF
. | TRBJ2-7 | . | TRBV7-2 | TGTGCCAGCAGCTTAGTCGACTCAGCCTACGAGCAGTACTTC | CASSLVDSAYEQYF
many | TRBJ2-7 | . | TRBV3-1 | TGTGCCAGCAGCCAAGTGACTACCTGGTACGAGCAGTACTTC | CASSQVTTWYEQYF
. | TRBJ2-7 | . | TRBV3-1 | TGTGCCAGCAGCCAAGTTGGTAGGCAGGGCGGCCTGCACGAGCAGTACTTC | CASSQVGRQGGLHEQYF
. | TRBJ1-1 | TRBD1 | TRBV9 | TGTGCCAGCAGCCCCGGGACAGGCCCCCGGGGATTCTTT | CASSPGTGPRGFF
. | TRBJ1-1 | . | TRBV7-2 | TGTGCCAGCAGCTTAGGGCTCGCCAGTCGTCAAGCTTTCTTT | CASSLGLASRQAFF
many | TRBJ2-6 | . | TRBV11-2 | TGTGCCAGCAGCTCCTTCAGGAGCTCTGGGGCCAACGTCCTGACTTTC | CASSSFRSSGANVLTF
. | TRBJ2-1 | . | TRBV7-9 | TGTGCCAGCAGCCCGGGAACACCCTACAATGAGCAGTTCTTC | CASSPGTPYNEQFF
. | TRBJ2-7 | . | TRBV29-1 | TGCAGCGTTGAAAAGGGCAGGGCTTCCTACGAGCAGTACTTC | CSVEKGRASYEQYF
. | TRBJ1-5 | . | TRBV4-1 | TGCGCCAGCAGCCAAGGGGGCCAGGCGATATTGCCCCAGCATTTT | CASSQGGQAILPQHF
many | TRBJ2-2 | . | TRBV7-2 | TGTGCCAGCAGCTTGCCGGTAACCGGGGAGCTGTTTTTT | CASSLPVTGELFF
. | TRBJ2-7 | TRBD1 | TRBV7-2 | TGTGCCAGCAGCCGTACAGGGGACAGCAACGAGCAGTACTTC | CASSRTGDSNEQYF
. | TRBJ1-2 | . | TRBV28 | TGTGCCAGCAACCCCCGGGGAGAGGACTATGGCTACACCTTC | CASNPRGEDYGYTF
. | TRBJ2-2 | TRBD2 | TRBV20-1 | TGCAGTGCTAGAGGCGGGAGGGCCGCGAACACCGGGGAGCTGTTTTTT | CSARGGRAANTGELFF
. | TRBJ2-7 | . | TRBV5-1 | TGCGCCAGCAGCTTAGACAGGATGGAAGACGAGCAGTACTTC | CASSLDRMEDEQYF
. | TRBJ1-3 | . | TRBV6-1 | TGTGCCACCGCCCCACCGTTGTCAGCTGGAAACACCATATATTTT | CATAPPLSAGNTIYF
. | TRBJ2-1 | . | TRBV11-1 | TGTGCCAGCAGCTTAGATAGGGGGGAGACGGGTGAGCAGTTCTTC | CASSLDRGETGEQFF
. | TRBJ2-7 | . | TRBV19 | TGTGCCAGTAGTATAGATCCCCGGGGCGGATCGAGCGGACCGCCTTACGAGCAGTACTTC | CASSIDPRGGSSGPPYEQYF
. | TRBJ2-2 | TRBD1 | TRBV7-3 | TGTGCCAGCAGCAGATGGACAGGGGCCCTGAAGAACACCGGGGAGCTGTTTTTT | CASSRWTGALKNTGELFF
. | TRBJ2-1 | . | TRBV6-1 | TGTGCCAGCACAAGGGGGGCTAGCGAGTACAATGAGCAGTTCTTC | CASTRGASEYNEQFF
many | TRBJ2-7 | . | TRBV11-2 | TGTGCCAGCAGTTCCAGCCATAGGACACTGATTCCCTACGAGCAGTACTTC | CASSSSHRTLIPYEQYF
many | TRBJ2-2 | . | TRBV7-2 | TGTGCCAGCAGCTTAGCGCTGGGGGGATATAACACCGGGGAGCTGTTTTTT | CASSLALGGYNTGELFF
many | TRBJ1-2 | . | TRBV28 | TGTGCCAGCAGGCCGGGTTCGGAAGGGAGAAGTGGCTACACCTTC | CASRPGSEGRSGYTF
. | TRBJ2-7 | . | TRBV24-1 | TGTGCCACCAGTGATTTGGCGGCAGGGCGATACGAGCAGTACTTC | CATSDLAAGRYEQYF
. | TRBJ1-2 | . | TRBV6-5 | TGTGCCAGCAGTTACCGACAAGATGCTATGGGTGGCTACACCTTC | CASSYRQDAMGGYTF
many | TRBJ2-5 | . | TRBV6-5 | TGTGCCAGCAGTTACTACCCGATGGAGACCCAGTACTTC | CASSYYPMETQYF
. | TRBJ1-3 | . | TRBV29-1 | TGCAGCGTTGTAGGGACCGGCACCATATATTTT | CSVVGTGTIYF